Listed below are T cell receptor beta chains from one sample, sequenced in a study of spatial heterogeneity in lung cancer. TCRdb processed the 5' RACE reads anew with MiXCR; each CDR3 protein has one entry. The sample has 70,000 to 90,000 distinct CDR3 sequences, about an eighth seen once. The source was PBMCs, collected at surgery. The source is a male donor with early-stage non-small cell lung cancer. Both conserved end residues are part of each CDR3. Each record gives: clone size, J gene, D gene, V gene, CDR3 DNA, CDR3 protein. The D gene is left open where the match is weak. Size is omitted from some rows. Given values are once, few, many or a class for expanded clones.

many TRBJ1-5 NA TRBV12-3/TRBV12-4 TGTGCCAGCAGTAAGAACGGGGGGTGGCAGCCCCAGCATTTT CASSKNGGWQPQHF
many TRBJ2-7 TRBD2 TRBV29-1 TGCAGCGTTGTCGGGACTAGGACTTCCAACGAGCAGTACTTC CSVVGTRTSNEQYF
NA TRBJ1-2 TRBD1 TRBV24-1 TGTGCCACCAGTGAGTCCGACAGGGGCCGGACTGGCTACACCTTC CATSESDRGRTGYTF
NA TRBJ2-7 NA TRBV30 TGTGCCTGGAGTGTAGGCTACGAGCAGTACTTC CAWSVGYEQYF
NA TRBJ2-7 NA TRBV12-3/TRBV12-4 TGTGCCAGCAGTTTAGAACTAGCAGGCGAGCAGTACTTC CASSLELAGEQYF
NA TRBJ2-1 NA TRBV5-1 TGCGCCAGCAGCGCGGCCACAGGGAACTCCTACAATGAGCAGTTCTTC CASSAATGNSYNEQFF
NA TRBJ2-7 NA TRBV20-1 TGCAGTGCTAGAGATGGAAGGGCTTACGAGCAGTACTTC CSARDGRAYEQYF
NA TRBJ2-1 NA TRBV14 TGTGCCAGCAGCCAAGTCCAGAGCTTCGTCTACGCGTACAATGAGCAGTTCTTC CASSQVQSFVYAYNEQFF
NA TRBJ2-4 NA TRBV10-3 TGTGCCATTTCTGAAGGCTTTCTTCAGTACTTC CAISEGFLQYF
NA TRBJ2-7 NA TRBV20-1 TGCAGTGCTAGCGGGTTTAGCTCCTACGAGCAGTACTTC CSASGFSSYEQYF
many TRBJ2-7 NA TRBV12-3/TRBV12-4 TGTGCCAGCAGTTTAGCGCTAGGCGTAACCTACGAGCAGTACTTC CASSLALGVTYEQYF
many TRBJ1-5 NA TRBV5-5 TGTGCCAGCAGCTTTGGTGGCGGGGTGGCTCAGCCCCAGCATTTT CASSFGGGVAQPQHF
few TRBJ2-3 TRBD2 TRBV30 TGTGCCTGGAGTGTAGGATTAGCGGGGGGAGATACGCAGTATTTT CAWSVGLAGGDTQYF
many TRBJ2-2 NA TRBV13 TGTGCCAGCAGCTTCAAGGAGAACGGGGAGCTGTTTTTT CASSFKENGELFF
many TRBJ2-7 NA TRBV7-9 TGTGCCAGCAGCCCCGGACGGACCGAGCAGTACTTC CASSPGRTEQYF
many TRBJ2-7 TRBD2 TRBV10-2 TGCGCCAGCGGAGGCGGACTAGCGGGACCTAGGAGCTCCTACGAGCAGTACTTC CASGGGLAGPRSSYEQYF
few TRBJ1-4 TRBD1 TRBV12-3/TRBV12-4 TGTGCCAGCAGTAGACCGACAGGGGGAGTTGAAAAACTGTTTTTT CASSRPTGGVEKLFF
NA TRBJ2-7 NA TRBV7-9 TGTGCCAGCAGCCCCAGTCTAGGGGTTTCTTACGAGCAGTACTTC CASSPSLGVSYEQYF
few TRBJ1-1 NA TRBV6-5 TGTGCCAGCAGTTCTCAGGGATGGAGGACTGAAGCTTTCTTT CASSSQGWRTEAFF
many TRBJ1-5 NA TRBV27 TGTGCCAGCAGTTTATACGGTCAGCCCCAGCATTTT CASSLYGQPQHF
many TRBJ2-7 TRBD2 TRBV4-1 TGCGCCAGCAGCCAAGGAGCGGGAGGGTCGGGAGAGCAGTACTTC CASSQGAGGSGEQYF
NA TRBJ1-1 NA TRBV7-2 TGTGCCAGCAGCTTAAGAGGGATGGGGTACACTGAAGCTTTCTTT CASSLRGMGYTEAFF
NA TRBJ1-2 TRBD1 TRBV20-1 TGCAGTGCTAGTGAAGGACAGGGAGGGTATGGCTACACCTTC CSASEGQGGYGYTF
NA TRBJ2-1 NA TRBV7-2 TGTGCCAGCAGCTTATCGCGCAACAATGAGCAGTTCTTC CASSLSRNNEQFF
few TRBJ2-5 TRBD1 TRBV7-2 TGTGCCAGCAGCTTTCAGGGACAGGGGGAGGAGACCCAGTACTTC CASSFQGQGEETQYF
few TRBJ2-2 NA TRBV29-1 TGCGGAGGAGCGAACACCGGGGAGCTGTTTTTT CGGANTGELFF
few TRBJ2-5 NA TRBV7-9 TGTGCCAGCAGCTTCGAGTGGGGCCAAGAGACCCAGTACTTC CASSFEWGQETQYF
many TRBJ2-3 TRBD2 TRBV29-1 TGCAGCGTTGAACTTGGGACTAGCGGGACGGGCACGCAGTATTTT CSVELGTSGTGTQYF
few TRBJ2-5 TRBD2 TRBV5-4 TGTGCCAGCAGCCTAGGGCCGGGGGGCCAAGAGACCCAGTACTTC CASSLGPGGQETQYF
few TRBJ1-4 NA TRBV7-6 TGTGCCAGCAGCTTAGAAGGGTTCTTCAATGAAAAACTGTTTTTT CASSLEGFFNEKLFF
NA TRBJ2-1 TRBD1 TRBV7-9 TGTGCCAGCAGCCGGAACAGGGGTGTCTCCTACAATGAGCAGTTCTTC CASSRNRGVSYNEQFF
few TRBJ1-4 NA TRBV23-1 TGCGCCGGAGACAGCCCAACTAATGAAAAACTGTTTTTT CAGDSPTNEKLFF
NA TRBJ2-1 NA TRBV7-2 TGTGCCAGCAGCCGGAGCGGAGCCTACAATGAGCAGTTCTTC CASSRSGAYNEQFF
NA TRBJ1-6 NA TRBV30 TGTGCCTCACGGTCACTGGGGTTCAATTCACCCCTCCACTTT CASRSLGFNSPLHF
many TRBJ1-1 TRBD1 TRBV29-1 TGCAGCGTTGTTGGGACAGAGAACACTGAAGCTTTCTTT CSVVGTENTEAFF